This entry describes one TCR beta chain. At one end, the junction sequence differs from germline, possibly due to a read error. MiXCR, run by TCRdb on the RT-PCR reads, gives a single entry per CDR3 protein. Of about 680,000 distinct CDR3 sequences listed, 14% are singletons. Germline V CDR1 and CDR2: LGHNT, FRNRAP. CDR3 length: 18 residues. The gene calls are TRBV12-5 and TRBJ1-5; D may be TRBD1 (6 bases). The sample taken for sequencing was memory CD4+ T cells from blood. This TCR came from a female donor in good health, serving as a healthy control. The CDR3 sequence is CASGKEPPTGDSNQPQQF. The CDR3 nucleotides read TGTGCTAGTGGCAAGGAACCCCCGACAGGAGATAGCAATCAGCCCCAGCAGTTT.